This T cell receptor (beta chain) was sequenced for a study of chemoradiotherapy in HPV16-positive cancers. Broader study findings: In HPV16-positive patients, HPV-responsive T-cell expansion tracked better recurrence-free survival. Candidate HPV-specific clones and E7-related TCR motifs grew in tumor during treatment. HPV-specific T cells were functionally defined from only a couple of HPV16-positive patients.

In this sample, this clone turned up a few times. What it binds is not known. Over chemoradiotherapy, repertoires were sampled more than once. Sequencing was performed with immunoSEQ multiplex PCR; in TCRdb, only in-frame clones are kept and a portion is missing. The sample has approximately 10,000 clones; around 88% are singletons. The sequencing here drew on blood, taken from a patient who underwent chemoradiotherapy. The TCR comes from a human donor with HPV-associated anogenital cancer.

CDR3 in amino acids: CASSAQTGLNTDTQYF. CDR3 nucleotides: TGTGCCAGCAGCGCCCAGACGGGACTTAACACAGATACGCAGTATTTT. The chain recombines TRBV11-3 with TRBJ2-3; D possibly corresponds to TRBD2 (6 bases). The CDR3 has 16 residues. The germline gives CDR1 SGHNT, CDR2 YENEEA. The ends were cut back, 5 bases at V and 2 bases at J, with 17 bases in the middle.